This note documents a single T cell receptor beta chain sequence. This specimen comes from a study of Ad26.COV2.S vaccination and SARS-CoV-2 variants. Looking at the study overall: By the intramuscular route, Ad26.COV2.S was given once, or twice 56 days apart.

V was pared by 0 bases and J by 5 bases, with 5 bases of the junction left unmatched. Germline CDR1 LGHDT, CDR2 YNNKEL (reference sequence). The CDR3 runs to 16 residues. The data were produced by immunoSEQ multiplex PCR, yet TCRdb's version contains in-frame clones alone and is incomplete. Among 200,000 to 250,000 clones listed, 88% were seen once. Treatment meaning: 15 to 20 received Ad26.COV2.S at low or high dose, single or two shots; 5 received placebo; per-sample allocation not given. The investigators took samples on day 63 after the first vaccine or placebo injection. The sequencing here drew on peripheral blood, taken in a trial of Ad26.COV2.S vaccine versus placebo. This receptor was obtained from a person aged 18-60 years who received the Ad26.COV2.S COVID-19 vaccine or a placebo. The rearrangement joins TRBV3-1 (or the pseudogene TRBV3-2) to TRBJ2-3; 10 nucleotides line up with TRBD2. DNA of the CDR3: TGTGCCAGCAGCCAAGATCGGCTAGCGGGAGAAGATACGCAGTATTTT. Translation gives CASSQDRLAGEDTQYF.